The next 19 T cell receptor beta chains were all read from a single sample in a study of radiotherapy plus CTLA-4 blockade in lung cancer. The protocol was immunoSEQ multiplex PCR, while the TCRdb copy is restricted to in-frame clones and leaves out a portion. The sample consists of around 45,000 clones, roughly four fifths of them appearing once. The sequencing here drew on peripheral blood, taken from a patient treated with radiotherapy plus ipilimumab. The receptor source for this set is a human donor with non-small cell lung cancer who had a complete response to radiotherapy plus ipilimumab.

This clone was observed a handful of times. This chain links TRBV7-6 with TRBJ1-2, with D unclear. Germline V gene sequence: CDR1 SGHVS, CDR2 FNYEAQ. CDR3 length equals 15 residues. Trimming took 0 bases from V and 3 from J, leaving 11 bases between them. The CDR3 nucleotides read TGTGCCAGCAGCTTAGCGCCAAGCGACGACTATGGCTACACCTTC. Its translation is CASSLAPSDDYGYTF. Full variable domain (remainder filled in from reference TRBV7-6 and TRBJ1-2): GAGVSQSPRYKVTKRGQDVALRCDPISGHVSLYWYRQALGQGPEFLTYFNYEAQQDKSGLPNDRFSAERPEGSISTLTIQRTEQRDSAMYRCASSLAPSDDYGYTFGSGTRLTVV.

The genes are TRBV9 and TRBJ2-1, with 7 positions matching TRBD2. V lost 0 bases, J lost 7 bases, and 4 bases stayed unmatched. Per the germline V gene, CDR1 is SGDLS and CDR2 is YYNGEE. CDR3 length: 14 residues. CDR3 coding DNA: TGTGCCAGCAGCGTAGTCGTGGGAGGGAATGAGCAGTTCTTC. This sequence encodes CASSVVVGGNEQFF.

This sequence joins TRBV5-4 and TRBJ1-2; 7 bases are shared with TRBD1. The CDR3 is 15 residues long. The germline V gene encodes CDR1 SGHNT and CDR2 YYREEE (reference sequence). With V trimmed by 5 bases and J by 5 bases, 12 bases remained unmatched. The CDR3 loop reads CASRDQTGRSYGYTF. CDR3 DNA: TGTGCCAGCAGGGACCAGACAGGGAGGAGTTATGGCTACACCTTC.

The chain couples TRBV4-1 to TRBJ1-5; 8 bases fit TRBD1. From germline, CDR1 is MGHRA and CDR2 YSYEKL. CDR3 length: 16 residues. Trimming took 1 base from V and 5 from J; bases not matched to a gene: 7. The CDR3, as DNA: TGCGCCAGCAGCCAAGGGACAGGGATTTCGCATCAGCCCCAGCATTTT. Amino acid sequence: CASSQGTGISHQPQHF.

The V call is TRBV5-4, the J call TRBJ2-7; 10 nucleotides align to TRBD1. The CDR3 consists of 14 residues. Germline CDR1 SGHNT, CDR2 YYREEE (reference sequence). Germline trimming cut 3 bases from V and 6 bases from J; bases unmatched to any gene: 6. Here the CDR3 DNA reads TGTGCCAGCAGCTCACCGGGACAGGGGTTCGAGCAGTACTTC. Translating gives CASSSPGQGFEQYF.

This clone was seen a few times. The chain links TRBV7-9 to TRBJ1-1; 7 bases align to TRBD1. The V gene end was trimmed by 2 bases and the J gene end by 5 bases; junction bases not matched to a gene: 5. This CDR3 comprises 14 residues. From germline, CDR1 is SEHNR and CDR2 FQNEAQ (reference sequence). The CDR3 nucleotides are TGTGCCAGCAGCTTAACAGGGGAAAAAACTGAAGCTTTCTTT. Translated, it gives CASSLTGEKTEAFF.

V gene TRBV25-1 combines with J gene TRBJ2-2, with D unresolved. This CDR3 spans 16 amino acids. Trimming pared 0 bases from V and 1 base from J, leaving 9 bases between. CDR1 and CDR2 (germline): MGHDK, SYGVNS. CDR3 DNA sequence: TGTGCCAGCAGTGAATATGCTCCGGGGAACACCGGGGAGCTGTTTTTT. It codes for CASSEYAPGNTGELFF.

The chain combines TRBV2 with TRBJ1-5; D uncertain. Germline lookup yields CDR1 SNHLY and CDR2 FYNNEI. Trimming took 2 bases from V and 2 from J, leaving 7 bases between them. The CDR3 is made up of 14 amino acids. CDR3 residues: CASSEPSGNQPQHF. CDR3 DNA sequence: TGTGCCAGCAGTGAACCGAGTGGCAATCAGCCCCAGCATTTT.

The table lists this clone with a few counts. The chain links TRBV11-2 to TRBJ1-1; D is undetermined. The CDR3 sequence is 14 residues long. Trimming took 3 bases from V and 7 from J, leaving 15 bases between them. Germline V CDR1 and CDR2: SGHAT, FQNNGV. CDR3 sequence reads: CASSLDARRGEAFF. The CDR3 DNA is TGTGCCAGCAGCTTGGACGCCAGACGGGGTGAAGCTTTCTTT. Complete variable domain (other parts from reference TRBV11-2 and TRBJ1-1): EAGVAQSPRYKIIEKRQSVAFWCNPISGHATLYWYQQILGQGPKLLIQFQNNGVVDDSQLPKDRFSAERLKGVDSTLKIQPAKLEDSAVYLCASSLDARRGEAFFGQGTRLTVV.

This clone appeared a single time. The genes are TRBV5-4 and TRBJ2-7; 7 nucleotides agree with TRBD2. J was trimmed by 3 bases and V by 3 bases; bases with no gene match: 6. The CDR3 consists of 14 residues. The germline gives CDR1 SGHNT, CDR2 YYREEE (reference sequence). The CDR3 DNA sequence: TGTGCCAGCAGCTCCTCTAGCGGATACTACGAGCAGTACTTC. Translated, it gives CASSSSSGYYEQYF.

The V call is TRBV9, the J call TRBJ2-1, with 11 bases identical to TRBD2. The CDR3 runs 16 residues. V was clipped by 3 bases and J by 0 bases; unmatched bases: 2. The V gene's germline CDR1 is SGDLS and CDR2 YYNGEE. The CDR3 bases are TGTGCCAGCAGCGCCACTAGCGGGAGCTCCTACAATGAGCAGTTCTTC. It specifies CASSATSGSSYNEQFF.

The chain recombines TRBV27 with TRBJ2-3; D may be TRBD2 (6 bases). CDR1 MNHEY and CDR2 SMNVEV come from the germline V gene (reference sequence). CDR3 length: 17 residues. V dropped 6 bases and J dropped 2 bases, with 21 bases sitting between them. CDR3 sequence: CASRSRGLTTITDTQYF. In DNA form, the CDR3 reads TGTGCCAGCAGGTCCCGGGGGTTAACTACGATCACAGATACGCAGTATTTT.

This clone has just one count. The chain uses TRBV29-1 and TRBJ2-1, with no clear D. The germline V gene encodes CDR1 SQVTM and CDR2 ANQGSEA. Trimming stripped 6 bases from V and 0 bases from J, with 15 bases between. The CDR3 has 15 residues. The CDR3, as DNA: TGCAGCGTAGCTAAGCCTAGGAGCTCCTACAATGAGCAGTTCTTC. Its protein is CSVAKPRSSYNEQFF.

The chain is built from TRBV7-3 and TRBJ2-5, with 12 bases lining up with TRBD1. The germline CDR1 and CDR2 sequences are SGHTA and FQGTGA. There are 17 residues in the CDR3. V dropped 0 bases and J dropped 4; count of bases not matched to a gene: 6. The CDR3 spells CASSLTGDRGRGETQYF. The CDR3 nucleotides read TGTGCCAGCAGCTTAACGGGGGACAGGGGGCGAGGAGAGACCCAGTACTTC.

The chain combines TRBV10-3 with TRBJ1-5; the D gene is possibly TRBD1 (6 bases). This CDR3 spans 15 amino acids. CDR1 and CDR2 (germline): ENHRY, SYGVKD. V lost 10 bases and J lost 0, with 16 bases in between. CDR3 in amino acids: CATGARDNSNQPQHF. The CDR3 DNA reads as TGTGCCACCGGGGCCCGGGACAATAGCAATCAGCCCCAGCATTTT.

This clone was seen once. J is TRBJ2-5 and V is TRBV7-9; tentative D call: TRBD1 (6 bases). The V end was cut by 7 bases, the J end by 1 base, with 13 bases between. This CDR3 is built from 14 residues. The germline CDR1 and CDR2 sequences are SEHNR and FQNEAQ (reference sequence). The CDR3 nucleotides read TGTGCCAGCAACCCTCCGGACAGCCAAGAGACCCAGTACTTC. It codes for CASNPPDSQETQYF.

This rearrangement joins TRBV28 to TRBJ2-1; maybe TRBD1 (6 bases). Germline CDR1 MDHEN, CDR2 SYDVKM. The V and J ends lost 4 bases and 10 bases respectively, with 8 bases between them. The CDR3 consists of 11 residues. CDR3 loop: CASSSDREQFF. The DNA for the CDR3 is TGTGCCAGCAGTTCGGACAGAGAGCAGTTCTTC.

This clone was counted between two and nine times. The J gene is TRBJ2-7, the V gene TRBV28, with 7 bases lining up with TRBD2. CDR3 length equals 15 residues. CDR1 MDHEN and CDR2 SYDVKM come from the germline V gene. Unmatched junction bases numbered 8, after V lost 4 bases and J lost 2 bases. The CDR3 reads CASSWGGTGAYEQYF. The CDR3 region has the DNA TGTGCCAGCAGTTGGGGGGGGACGGGGGCCTACGAGCAGTACTTC. The full variable domain, in which reference TRBV28 and TRBJ2-7 provide the parts outside the CDR3, is DVKVTQSSRYLVKRTGEKVFLECVQDMDHENMFWYRQDPGLGLRLIYFSYDVKMKEKGDIPEGYSVSREKKERFSLILESASTNQTSMYLCASSWGGTGAYEQYFGPGTRLTVT.

This clone was seen a handful of times. This chain links TRBV6-4 with TRBJ1-5; D remains unclear. Germline V gives CDR1 MRHNA, CDR2 SNTAGT. The V gene lost 2 bases and the J gene lost 0 bases, with 20 bases spanning the gap. CDR3 length: 19 residues. The CDR3 bases are TGTGCCAGCAGTGACCCTCGTCACCCCAACAATCATAGCAATCAGCCCCAGCATTTT. It encodes CASSDPRHPNNHSNQPQHF.